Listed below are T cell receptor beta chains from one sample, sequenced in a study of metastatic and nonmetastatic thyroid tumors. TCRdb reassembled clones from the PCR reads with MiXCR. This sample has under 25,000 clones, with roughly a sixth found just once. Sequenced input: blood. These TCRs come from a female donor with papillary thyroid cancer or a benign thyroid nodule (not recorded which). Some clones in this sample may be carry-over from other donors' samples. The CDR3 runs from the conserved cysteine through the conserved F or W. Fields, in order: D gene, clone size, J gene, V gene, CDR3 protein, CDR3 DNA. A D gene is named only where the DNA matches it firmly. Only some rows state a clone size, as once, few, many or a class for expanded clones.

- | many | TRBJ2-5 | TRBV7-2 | CASSAGRSPETQYF | TGTGCCAGCAGCGCCGGGAGATCGCCAGAGACCCAGTACTTC
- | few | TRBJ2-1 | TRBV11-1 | CASSPTRVRGPNEQFF | TGTGCCAGCAGCCCAACGAGGGTTAGGGGTCCCAATGAGCAGTTCTTC
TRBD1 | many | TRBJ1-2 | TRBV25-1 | CASRRDRGGGYTF | TGTGCCAGCAGAAGGGACAGGGGAGGAGGCTACACCTTC
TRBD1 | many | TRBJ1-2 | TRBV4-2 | CASSQDRRGRSNYGYTF | TGTGCCAGCAGCCAAGATCGGAGGGGGCGGTCTAACTATGGCTACACCTTC
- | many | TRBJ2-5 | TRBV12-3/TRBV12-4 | CASSLQWETQYF | TGTGCCAGCAGCCTACAGTGGGAGACCCAGTACTTC
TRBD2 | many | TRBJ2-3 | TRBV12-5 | CASGLAAGGRYF | TGTGCTAGTGGTTTGGCCGCGGGAGGGAGGTATTTT
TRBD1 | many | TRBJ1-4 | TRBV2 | CASRDRAEKLFF | TGTGCCAGCAGGGACAGGGCTGAAAAACTGTTTTTT
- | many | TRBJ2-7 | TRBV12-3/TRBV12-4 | CASSLTSVRAYEQYF | TGTGCCAGCAGTTTAACCAGCGTTAGAGCCTACGAGCAGTACTTC
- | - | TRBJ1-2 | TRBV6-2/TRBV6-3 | CASRSQVGDGYTF | TGTGCCAGCAGGTCACAGGTGGGGGATGGCTACACCTTC
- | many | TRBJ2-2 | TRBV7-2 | CASSRGLGGTGELFF | TGTGCCAGCAGCCGCGGGTTGGGTGGGACCGGGGAGCTGTTTTTT
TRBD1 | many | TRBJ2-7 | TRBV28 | CASIYHRGRARIGSDYEQYF | TGTGCCAGCATCTACCACAGGGGCCGCGCTAGGATCGGGTCGGACTACGAGCAGTACTTC
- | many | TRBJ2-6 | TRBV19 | CASSTTHSGANVLTF | TGTGCCAGTAGTACGACGCACTCTGGGGCCAACGTCCTGACTTTC
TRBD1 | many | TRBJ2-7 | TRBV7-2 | CASSLGQGGTYEQYF | TGTGCCAGCAGCCTAGGACAGGGGGGGACCTACGAGCAGTACTTC
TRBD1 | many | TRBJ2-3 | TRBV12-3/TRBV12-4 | CASSFDLDRGLSDTQYF | TGTGCCAGCAGTTTTGACCTGGACAGGGGGTTGTCAGATACGCAGTATTTT
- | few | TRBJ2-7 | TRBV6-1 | CASSEAAGSSYEQYF | TGTGCCAGCAGTGAAGCGGCCGGGAGCTCCTACGAGCAGTACTTC
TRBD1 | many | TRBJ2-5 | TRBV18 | CASSPPTGSRTQYF | TGTGCCAGCTCACCACCGACAGGGTCAAGGACCCAGTACTTC
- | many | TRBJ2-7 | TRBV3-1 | CASSQWDRTYEQYF | TGTGCCAGCAGCCAATGGGACCGAACCTACGAGCAGTACTTC
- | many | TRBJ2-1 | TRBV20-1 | CSATPSGNEQFF | TGCAGTGCTACTCCAAGCGGCAATGAGCAGTTCTTC
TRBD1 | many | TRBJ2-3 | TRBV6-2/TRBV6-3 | CASSPTGIADTQYF | TGTGCCAGCAGTCCGACAGGGATCGCAGATACGCAGTATTTT
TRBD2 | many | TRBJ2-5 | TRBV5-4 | CASSGATGGRETQYF | TGTGCCAGCAGTGGGGCCACGGGAGGTAGGGAGACCCAGTACTTC
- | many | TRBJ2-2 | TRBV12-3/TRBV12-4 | CASSLRQGGTGELFF | TGTGCCAGCAGTTTACGGCAGGGAGGCACCGGGGAGCTGTTTTTT
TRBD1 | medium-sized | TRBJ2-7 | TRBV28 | CASSASDRGRDHEQYF | TGTGCCAGCAGTGCTTCGGACAGGGGGCGCGATCACGAGCAGTACTTC
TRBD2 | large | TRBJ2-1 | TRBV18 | CASSPGTRNDEQFF | TGTGCCAGCTCACCGGGGACTAGAAACGATGAGCAGTTCTTC
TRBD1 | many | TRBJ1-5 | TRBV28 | CASSLATGANQPQHF | TGTGCCAGCAGTTTAGCGACAGGGGCCAATCAGCCCCAGCATTTT